The 29 T cell receptor beta chains listed next were all sequenced from one sample in a study of T cell repertoires in cytomegalovirus infection. TCRdb analysed the reads with MiXCR anew, one entry per CDR3 protein. The table has roughly 230,000 distinct CDR3 sequences, roughly 22% seen once. Sequencing was performed on CD8+ T cells from PBMCs. The source of these receptors is a human donor in good health (CMV status not recorded). Some clones in this sample may be carry-over from other donors' samples.

This clonotype came up a few times. V gene TRBV29-1 combines with J gene TRBJ2-1; D unresolved. Germline V gene lookup returns CDR1 SQVTM and CDR2 ANQGSEA. This CDR3 region has 15 residues. Trimming removed 1 base from V and 9 bases from J, with 19 bases in between. CDR3 sequence (DNA): TGCAGCGTTGAAGGGGTAGAGGATGATCCCTTTGAGCAGTTCTTC. Amino acids: CSVEGVEDDPFEQFF.

This rearrangement joins TRBV7-4 to TRBJ2-3; D perhaps matches TRBD1 (6 bases). The V gene's germline CDR1 is SGHVT and CDR2 SQSDAQ. This CDR3 comprises 12 residues. The ends were cut back, 11 bases at V and 2 bases at J, with 11 bases in the middle. CDR3 DNA sequence: TGTGCCTTACAGGGAATCACAGATACGCAGTATTTT. As protein: CALQGITDTQYF.

This chain links TRBV6-5 with TRBJ1-3; D not certain. CDR3 size: 14 residues. Germline CDR1 and CDR2: MNHEY and SVGAGI. V was clipped by 6 bases and J by 4 bases, with 13 bases between them. The CDR3 coding sequence is TGTGCCAGCAGCCCGGGCCTCCTAGGAAACACCATATATTTT. Translation: CASSPGLLGNTIYF.

The V gene is TRBV5-5, the J gene TRBJ1-2; D possibly corresponds to TRBD1 (5 bases). The V gene lost 3 bases and the J gene lost 3 bases, with 15 bases spanning the gap. Germline V CDR1 and CDR2: SGHKS, YYEKEE (reference sequence). The CDR3 runs to 15 residues. As DNA, the CDR3 is TGTGCCAGCAGCTCGGGGGTGGCGATCCACTATGGCTACACCTTC. Translating it yields CASSSGVAIHYGYTF.

Of note for this clonotype: This may stem from a read error, because a much larger clone lies one nucleotide away. As the CDR3 is not closed by the conserved phenylalanine or tryptophan, this likely results from a read error. The chain recombines TRBV2 with TRBJ2-1, with TRBD2 as a possible D gene (6 bases). CDR3 length: 12 amino acids. V was clipped by 8 bases and J by 4 bases, with 9 bases between them. Germline CDR1 and CDR2: SNHLY and FYNNEI. CDR3 sequence: CASRGGYNEQFL. CDR3 nucleotides: TGTGCCAGCCGGGGAGGATACAATGAGCAGTTCTTA.

This clonotype was detected many times. The rearrangement uses TRBV12-3 or TRBV12-4 and TRBJ2-5; 14 positions match TRBD2. J lost 7 bases, V lost 6 bases, and 7 bases had no gene match. The length of the CDR3 is 15 residues. The chain's CDR3 is CASRRLAGGSGTQYF. The DNA for the CDR3 is TGTGCCAGCAGAAGACTAGCGGGGGGGTCGGGGACCCAGTACTTC.

This clonotype was counted only a few times. The chain combines TRBV7-9 with TRBJ2-3; D perhaps matches TRBD1 (6 bases). CDR1 and CDR2 (germline): SEHNR, FQNEAQ (reference sequence). The CDR3 is 14 amino acids. Trimming took 5 bases from V and 6 from J, leaving 15 bases between them. In nucleotides, the CDR3 is TGTGCCAGCAGCCAAATCCGGGACACCGATACGCAGTATTTT. It translates to CASSQIRDTDTQYF.

The V call is TRBV4-1, the J call TRBJ2-3; D ambiguous. Germline CDR1 MGHRA, CDR2 YSYEKL. This CDR3 is built from 15 residues. V was shortened by 1 base and J by 4 bases, with 12 bases between the two germline ends. This chain's CDR3 is CASSQVTTSSDTQYF. CDR3 DNA sequence: TGCGCCAGCAGCCAAGTTACCACATCGTCAGATACGCAGTATTTT.

V usage is TRBV29-1 and J usage is TRBJ2-1, with D possibly matching TRBD2 (5 bases). Trimming stripped 6 bases from V and 8 bases from J, with 17 bases between. The CDR3 contains 13 residues. Germline V gene sequence: CDR1 SQVTM, CDR2 ANQGSEA. The CDR3 DNA reads TGCAGCGTCCCCCGCGGGTTTGGGGATGAGCAGTTCTTC. Translation: CSVPRGFGDEQFF.

This clonotype is medium-sized in the sample. The chain links TRBV7-9 to TRBJ2-1; tentative D call: TRBD1 (6 bases). CDR1 SEHNR and CDR2 FQNEAQ come from the germline V gene (reference sequence). The CDR3 has 15 residues. Trimming cost V 4 bases and J 4 bases, with 14 bases left between them. The CDR3 region is CASSSEWGQYNEQFF. The CDR3 nucleotides read TGTGCCAGCAGCTCCGAGTGGGGGCAGTACAATGAGCAGTTCTTC.

The rearrangement uses TRBV27 and TRBJ2-5, with a tentative D call TRBD2 (6 bases). Trimming cost V 7 bases and J 3 bases, with 12 bases left between them. This CDR3 has 13 residues. CDR1 MNHEY and CDR2 SMNVEV come from the germline V gene (reference sequence). The CDR3 region has the DNA TGTGCCAGCACTGCGGGGTCCAAAGAGACCCAGTACTTC. Its protein is CASTAGSKETQYF.

The V call is TRBV3-1, the J call TRBJ1-1, with a weak D call TRBD1 (5 bases). Germline values: CDR1 LGHDT, CDR2 YNNKEL (reference sequence). V was clipped by 2 bases and J by 5 bases, with 15 bases between them. This CDR3 has 15 amino acids. This CDR3 is CASSQPGTPVTEAFF. In DNA, the CDR3 is TGTGCCAGCAGCCAACCCGGGACCCCGGTTACTGAAGCTTTCTTT.

V usage is TRBV19 and J usage is TRBJ2-3; unclear D gene. The CDR3 is made up of 15 amino acids. Germline lookup yields CDR1 LNHDA and CDR2 SQIVND (reference sequence). Deletions cut 3 bases from V and 0 bases from J, with 10 bases between. The CDR3 sequence is CASSIDGRSTDTQYF. The CDR3, as DNA: TGTGCCAGTAGTATCGACGGTCGGAGCACAGATACGCAGTATTTT.

This chain uses TRBV7-6 with TRBJ2-2; D gene uncertain. V dropped 9 bases and J dropped 0 bases, with 14 bases sitting between them. The germline V gene has CDR1 SGHVS and CDR2 FNYEAQ. The CDR3 has 15 residues. CDR3 in DNA: TGTGCCAGTATCCCTATCACCTCGAACACCGGGGAGCTGTTTTTT. Its protein is CASIPITSNTGELFF.

The V gene is TRBV5-1, the J gene TRBJ2-7, with D perhaps matching TRBD1 (5 bases). This CDR3 is 14 amino acids long. Per the germline V gene, CDR1 is SGHRS and CDR2 is YFSETQ. V was trimmed by 1 base and J by 4 bases, leaving 12 bases between them. Here the CDR3 reads CASSLSRVGYEQYF. CDR3 coding DNA: TGCGCCAGCAGCTTGAGCAGGGTTGGTTACGAGCAGTACTTC.

This clonotype was observed at least ten times. The rearrangement joins TRBV7-2 to TRBJ1-1; no clear D gene. V was cut by 3 bases and J by 1 base, with 6 bases left in between. The CDR3 loop spans 13 amino acids. Germline V gene sequence: CDR1 SGHTA, CDR2 FQGNSA. CDR3 coding DNA: TGTGCCAGCAGCTTCACAGCGAACACTGAAGCTTTCTTT. Protein product: CASSFTANTEAFF.

This clonotype was picked up many times. This rearrangement joins TRBV7-3 to TRBJ2-3; 10 nucleotides line up with TRBD2. This CDR3 spans 15 amino acids. Looked up from germline, CDR1 is SGHTA and CDR2 is FQGTGA. The V segment lost 5 bases and the J segment 1 base; nucleotides outside the gene matches: 3. The DNA of the CDR3 is TGTGCCAGCAGCACTAGCGGGGCGCGCACAGATACGCAGTATTTT. It codes for CASSTSGARTDTQYF.

This clonotype turned up a few times. The V call is TRBV7-6, the J call TRBJ2-3; D remains unclear. CDR1 is SGHVS and CDR2 is FNYEAQ in the germline V gene. CDR3 length: 17 amino acids. V was cut by 1 base and J by 3 bases, with 17 bases left in between. The CDR3 sequence: CASSLGVRRLGTDTQYF. The CDR3 DNA sequence: TGTGCCAGCAGCTTAGGGGTTAGAAGGTTGGGGACAGATACGCAGTATTTT.

Of note for this clonotype: One base away lies a much larger clone, so this may be a sequencing read error. The chain joins TRBV28 to TRBJ2-4; perhaps D is TRBD1 or TRBD2 (5 bases each). V was shortened by 10 bases and J by 8 bases, with 18 bases between the two germline ends. CDR1 and CDR2 from the germline V gene are MDHEN and SYDVKM. The CDR3 extends over 13 amino acids. CDR3 in amino acids: CATQGEEVDIQYF. CDR3 DNA: TGTGCCACGCAGGGAGAGGAGGTGGACATTCAGTACTTC. Combining the CDR3 with reference TRBV28 and TRBJ2-4 gives the whole variable domain DVKVTQSSRYLVKRTGEKVFLECVQDMDHENMFWYRQDPGLGLRLIYFSYDVKMKEKGDIPEGYSVSREKKERFSLILESASTNQTSMYLCATQGEEVDIQYFGAGTRLSVL.

The chain joins TRBV29-1 to TRBJ1-1, with unresolved D. V lost 2 bases and J 2 bases, leaving 6 bases between the germline ends. The CDR3 is made up of 12 amino acids. CDR1 and CDR2 from the germline V gene are SQVTM and ANQGSEA. CDR3 in DNA: TGCAGCGTTGAACAGACAAACACTGAAGCTTTCTTT. Translated: CSVEQTNTEAFF.

This chain links TRBV6-5 with TRBJ1-1; D gene uncertain. V lost 5 bases and J 1 base, leaving 14 bases between the germline ends. The CDR3 spans 15 residues. Germline CDR1 is MNHEY and CDR2 is SVGAGI. As DNA, the CDR3 is TGTGCCAGCAGTCCCGGTGGGAACCCGAACACTGAAGCTTTCTTT. It translates to CASSPGGNPNTEAFF.

The chain couples TRBV12-3 or TRBV12-4 to TRBJ2-3, with 9 bases identical to TRBD2. The trim removed 2 bases at V and 3 bases at J, leaving 6 bases unmatched. CDR3 length: 16 amino acids. The CDR3 sequence is CASSLFGGGETDTQYF. The CDR3 nucleotides read TGTGCCAGCAGTTTATTCGGCGGGGGGGAGACAGATACGCAGTATTTT.

This clonotype was detected many times. The V gene is TRBV19, the J gene TRBJ2-1; D possibly uses TRBD1 or TRBD2 (5 bases each). Germline-derived CDR1 and CDR2 are LNHDA and SQIVND (reference sequence). Trimming removed 4 bases at V and 4 bases at J, with 8 bases between. The CDR3 has 13 amino acids. The CDR3 nucleotides are TGTGCCAGTAGTAGGGACGGTTACAATGAGCAGTTCTTC. Translation: CASSRDGYNEQFF.

Many counts were recorded for this clonotype. The CDR3, as DNA: TGTGCCAGCAGCTTAGAGACCTATTCCTACGAGCAGTACTTC. Residues: CASSLETYSYEQYF. The chain combines TRBV7-6 with TRBJ2-7; D gene ambiguous. This CDR3 is built from 14 residues. V dropped 1 base and J dropped 1 base, with 8 bases sitting between them. CDR1 SGHVS and CDR2 FNYEAQ come from the germline V gene.

The chain's CDR3 is CASSLASGPLYEQYF. The CDR3, as DNA: TGTGCCAGCAGCTTAGCATCCGGGCCACTCTACGAGCAGTACTTC. The chain uses TRBV7-2 and TRBJ2-7; D is uncertain. Trimming removed 0 bases from V and 3 bases from J, with 12 bases in between. The CDR3 sequence is 15 residues long. Germline V gives CDR1 SGHTA, CDR2 FQGNSA.

The chain employs TRBV6-6 and TRBJ1-2; 7 positions match TRBD1. The CDR3 totals 11 residues. V lost 10 bases, J lost 7 bases, and 6 bases stayed unmatched. Germline lookup yields CDR1 MNHNY and CDR2 SVGAGI (reference sequence). CDR3 in DNA: TGTGCCACCCCGGACAGGCGTGGCTACACCTTC. It yields the protein CATPDRRGYTF.

This chain joins TRBV6-6 and TRBJ2-1; unclear D gene. Germline V lookup: CDR1 MNHNY, CDR2 SVGAGI (reference sequence). The V end was cut by 8 bases, the J end by 7 bases, with 24 bases between. The CDR3 sequence is 16 residues long. In nucleotides, the CDR3 is TGTGCCAGCTCCTCCCGACCTGGGGTTACTGCGAATGAGCAGTTCTTC. It yields the protein CASSSRPGVTANEQFF.

The genes are TRBV7-3 and TRBJ1-5; 7 positions match TRBD1. V lost 4 bases and J lost 7; bases outside the gene matches: 16. Germline V lookup: CDR1 SGHTA, CDR2 FQGTGA. The length of the CDR3 is 17 residues. As DNA, the CDR3 is TGTGCCAGCAGCTACGATCTAAACGACAGGGATGAACAGCCCCAGCATTTT. Amino acids: CASSYDLNDRDEQPQHF.

V is TRBV12-3 or TRBV12-4 and J is TRBJ2-5; weak D call: TRBD2 (7 bases). The CDR3 extends over 14 amino acids. V lost 4 bases, J lost 4 bases, and 13 bases lay in between. This chain's CDR3 is CASSYLAGAETQYF. In nucleotides, the CDR3 is TGTGCCAGCAGTTACCTTGCGGGGGCAGAGACCCAGTACTTC.